Detailed here is one T cell receptor beta chain. Its antigen is undetermined. The authors split each subset's genomic DNA evenly across several immunoSEQ plates. The assay was immunoSEQ multiplex PCR, and TCRdb's table has in-frame clones only and misses some. The sample yields hundreds of thousands of clones, 85% to 95% seen once. The germline gives CDR1 LGHNA, CDR2 YNFKEQ. This CDR3 has 14 amino acids. V lost 3 bases, J lost 3 bases, and 4 bases stayed unmatched. Naive CD8 cells lacked CD45RO, underwent positive selection for CCR7 and left out terminally differentiated effector memory CD45RA+ cells. Every donor, a Caucasian adult, lived in Nashville, Tennessee. This sample is drawn from a study of shared clonotypes between healthy human individuals. General observations from the study: Limited genetic and exposure-history diversity came from having few donors. Incomplete sequencing of sorted subsets was indicated by rarefaction despite large depth.

The sequence was obtained from a man aged 30 to 39 in good health. This rearrangement joins TRBV4-2 to TRBJ1-2; 7 nucleotides align to TRBD1. Sequencing input: naive CD8+ T cells sorted from blood. Here the CDR3 DNA reads TGTGCCAGCAGCCAGGGACAGCTTTACTATGGCTACACCTTC. Encoded protein: CASSQGQLYYGYTF.